These T cell receptor beta chains were read from a single sample in a study of blood T cell dynamics during melanoma immunotherapy. Here immunoSEQ multiplex PCR was the method, and the copy in TCRdb shows in-frame clones only, minus some. The sample holds about 7,600 clones, more than 75% seen once. The sequenced sample was blood, obtained from a patient treated with checkpoint blockade. All receptors come from a human donor with melanoma. Each CDR3 is given with its conserved first and last residue.

TRBV6-1	CASRVSINYGYTF
TRBV2	CASSQQGAATEAFF
TRBV5-6	CASSLGAQGNQPQHF
TRBV7-6	CASSQTGSNTEAFF
TRBV11-2	CASSPQGALTEAFF
TRBV11-3	CASSLLTSGRPYEQYF
TRBV11-2	CASSLDRQWNQPQHF
TRBV27	CASRGGYSGANVLTF
TRBV10-3	CAIKQENEAFF
TRBV6-1	CASSEAGDSIYGYTF
TRBV6-6	CASSLTGGNTEAFF
TRBV4-1	CASSPGQGFTGELFF
TRBV9	CASSVEAFDTEAFF
TRBV29-1	CSVEGNGYEQYF
TRBV9	CASSAGGTSTDTQYF
TRBV7-5	CVRSLEADNNQPQHF
TRBV5-6	CASSLTGTGNTIYF
TRBV2	CASRKRSAGGLEGANVLTF
TRBV6-5	CASSYADTNTEAFF
TRBV6-1	CASSVTATGFGNTIYF
TRBV5-1	CASSISTVNTEAFF
TRBV30	CAWRRGQWTGGYTF
TRBV2	CASRAGTGTYEQYF
TRBV11-2	CASSWTVAANSPLHF
TRBV20-1	CSGQGGTEAFF
TRBV7-9	CASSSQGRGEAFF
TRBV4-1	CASSQDPGFNPYEQYF
TRBV6-5	CASSSRNNYGYTF
TRBV27	CASRKQSGRPTSEQFF
TRBV6-1	CASRPGAGNTEAFF
TRBV11-1	CASSPAYWGVRTDYGYTF
TRBV29-1	CSVSTDGHYGYTF
TRBV6-1	CASSDPGGSLQNTIYF
TRBV7-2	CASSPPGTAPGELFF
TRBV11-2	CASSSSLGGQSSGANVLTF
TRBV5-1	CASSLSVNYGYTF
TRBV6-5	CASSRTNTNNSPLHF
TRBV5-4	CASSLEGQLYEKLFF
TRBV5-1	CASSLTLGGGANVLTF
TRBV9	CASSGGQGTYNEQFF
TRBV14	CASGRGRDTEAFF
TRBV5-1	CASSSDLGFYGYTF
TRBV5-1	CASSQVDNSPLHF
TRBV5-4	CASSLDGGSNQPQHF
TRBV30	CAFPGVGANVLTF
TRBV5-1	CASSVSGREDEQFF
TRBV7-9	CASSSSADQPQHF
TRBV2	CASRKQGSSWRQYF
TRBV7-2	CASSLGPDTNYGYTF
TRBV9	CASSPRGRTEAFF
TRBV5-6	CASSLNTLDYGYTF
TRBV29-1	CSVEMGRAGYTF
TRBV2	CASNIQSNYGYTF
TRBV30	CAWTKPGQGRTEAFF
TRBV18	CASSPPRQGPTYGYTF
TRBV5-6	CASSWGQRNYGYTF
TRBV29-1	CSVRTDLNEQYF
TRBV6-5	CATGKGNTEAFF
TRBV6-5	CASSRRVSSYEQYF